These 27 T cell receptor beta chains were sequenced from one sample in a study of monozygotic twins with inflammatory bowel disease. TCRdb re-called the 5' RACE reads and catalogs CDR3 proteins one per entry, DNA excluded. The sample totals 350,000 to 400,000 distinct CDR3 sequences. The sample comprised blood. The receptors stem from a human donor with ulcerative colitis or Crohn's disease, or a healthy co-twin of an affected twin (not recorded which).

The chain uses TRBV24-1 and TRBJ2-5; the TCRdb D gene call, TRBD1, has no DNA to confirm it. The CDR3 covers 18 residues. Germline CDR1 reads KGHDR; CDR2 reads SFDVKD. The chain's CDR3 is CATSDPSAGGGGQETQYF.

The chain links TRBV11-1 to TRBJ2-7; checking the TCRdb D call of TRBD1 is not possible without DNA. The germline gives CDR1 SGHAT, CDR2 FQDESV (reference sequence). CDR3 length equals 18 residues. The CDR3 reads CASSLVYSRGLSFREQYF.

The chain employs TRBV28 and TRBJ1-3. The CDR3 has 15 amino acids. CDR1 is MDHEN and CDR2 is SYDVKM in the germline V gene. The CDR3 sequence: CASSLLGLSGNTIYF. Looking up the rest from reference TRBV28 and TRBJ1-3 gives the full variable domain: DVKVTQSSRYLVKRTGEKVFLECVQDMDHENMFWYRQDPGLGLRLIYFSYDVKMKEKGDIPEGYSVSREKKERFSLILESASTNQTSMYLCASSLLGLSGNTIYFGEGSWLTVV.

The chain recombines TRBV7-9 with TRBJ2-5; TCRdb selects TRBD2, and the lack of DNA leaves this call unchecked. Germline V gene sequence: CDR1 SEHNR, CDR2 FQNEAQ (reference sequence). This CDR3 spans 13 amino acids. This CDR3 is CASSWTSQETQNF. The variable domain in full, with the rest retrieved from reference TRBV7-9 and TRBJ2-5, is DTGVSQNPRHKITKRGQNVTFRCDPISEHNRLYWYRQTLGQGPEFLTYFQNEAQLEKSRLLSDRFSAERPKGSFSTLEIQRTEQGDSAMYLCASSWTSQETQNFGPGTRLLVL.

The gene calls are TRBV3-1 and TRBJ2-1. Germline V gene sequence: CDR1 LGHDT, CDR2 YNNKEL (reference sequence). This CDR3 contains 14 residues. CDR3 region: CASSQVSLVNEQFF.

The J gene is TRBJ1-1, the V gene TRBV7-8. Germline values: CDR1 SGHVS, CDR2 FQNEAQ. This CDR3 contains 12 residues. This chain's CDR3 is CASSQNTMRAFF.

The V and J genes are TRBV9 and TRBJ2-7; the D call of TRBD1 rests on TCRdb alone, since no DNA is present to check it. Germline V gives CDR1 SGDLS, CDR2 YYNGEE. The CDR3 consists of 15 residues. CDR3 residues: CASSVAPGDLYEQYF.

V usage is TRBV6-1 and J usage is TRBJ2-7; TCRdb's D call of TRBD1 is untestable without DNA. The CDR3 covers 14 residues. Germline V lookup: CDR1 MNHNS, CDR2 SASEGT. This CDR3 is CASSEAHRLREQYF.

This chain links TRBV5-1 with TRBJ2-1; TCRdb names TRBD1, which stays unverified in the absence of DNA. Germline V gives CDR1 SGHRS, CDR2 YFSETQ. CDR3 length equals 14 residues. The CDR3 sequence: CASHDLQGSNEQFF.

The rearrangement links TRBV4-1 to TRBJ2-7. The germline V gene has CDR1 MGHRA and CDR2 YSYEKL. This CDR3 contains 15 residues. CDR3 sequence reads: CASSLYYETPYEQYF.

The chain has TRBV7-9 and TRBJ2-5; as DNA is missing, the TRBD1 call by TCRdb cannot be tested. The germline V gene has CDR1 SEHNR and CDR2 FQNEAQ (reference sequence). The CDR3 spans 17 residues. This CDR3 is CASSPYRVGGSQETQYF.

This chain connects TRBV7-6 to TRBJ1-2; the D gene TCRdb calls, TRBD1, cannot be checked with no DNA. The CDR3 runs 14 residues. Germline-derived CDR1 and CDR2 are SGHVS and FNYEAQ. CDR3 amino acids: CASSQPGTGDGYTF.

The CDR3 region is CASSVEVRLDTGELFF. The V and J genes are TRBV9 and TRBJ2-2. The V gene's germline CDR1 is SGDLS and CDR2 YYNGEE. CDR3 length: 16 amino acids.

The chain recombines TRBV9 with TRBJ2-3; lacking DNA, the TRBD2 call made by TCRdb goes unchecked. The CDR3 runs 17 residues. Germline-derived CDR1 and CDR2 are SGDLS and YYNGEE. CDR3 region: CASSVYWTSGGPTKQYF.

The rearrangement joins TRBV5-5 to TRBJ2-7; TCRdb's D call, TRBD1, is unchecked because there is no DNA. Germline loops: CDR1 SGHKS, CDR2 YYEKEE (reference sequence). This CDR3 comprises 16 residues. The CDR3 loop reads CASSPPPWDEDYEQYF.

The chain has TRBV5-1 and TRBJ2-1; no DNA is available, so the TRBD1 call from TCRdb remains unchecked. Per germline, CDR1 SGHRS and CDR2 YFSETQ. This CDR3 contains 16 residues. The CDR3 loop reads CASSFSWDRGYNEQFF.

The chain couples TRBV5-1 to TRBJ2-6. CDR1 is SGHRS, CDR2 YFSETQ, per germline. CDR3 length: 17 amino acids. CDR3 sequence: CASSLEGIASGANVLTF.

The chain recombines TRBV14 with TRBJ2-7. Germline CDR1 reads SGHDN; CDR2 reads FVKESK. The CDR3 sequence is 13 residues long. CDR3 loop: CASSQDLRGEQYF.

The chain has TRBV2 and TRBJ2-7; TCRdb calls TRBD1, which cannot be checked without DNA. The CDR3 is 15 residues long. Germline CDR1 is SNHLY and CDR2 is FYNNEI. CDR3 in amino acids: CASSVEGGGSYEQYF.

The V and J genes are TRBV6-5 and TRBJ1-6; the D call from TCRdb, TRBD1, cannot be confirmed without DNA. There are 15 residues in the CDR3. From germline, CDR1 is MNHEY and CDR2 SVGAGI. The CDR3 sequence is CASSYSGDRNSPLHF.

The rearrangement links TRBV6-5 to TRBJ2-7; no DNA is available, so the TRBD2 call from TCRdb remains unchecked. Germline loops: CDR1 MNHEY, CDR2 SVGAGI. CDR3 length equals 14 residues. The CDR3 is CASSYSRGGYEQYF.

The chain recombines TRBV7-9 with TRBJ2-5; no DNA is available, so the TRBD1 call from TCRdb remains unchecked. The CDR3 has 13 amino acids. Germline V CDR1 and CDR2: SEHNR, FQNEAQ (reference sequence). The CDR3 reads CASSLGDTRTQYF. Using reference TRBV7-9 and TRBJ2-5 for the parts outside the CDR3, the full variable domain is DTGVSQNPRHKITKRGQNVTFRCDPISEHNRLYWYRQTLGQGPEFLTYFQNEAQLEKSRLLSDRFSAERPKGSFSTLEIQRTEQGDSAMYLCASSLGDTRTQYFGPGTRLLVL.

The rearrangement joins TRBV9 to TRBJ2-7; there is no DNA to check the TCRdb D call of TRBD2. Germline V gene data show CDR1 as SGDLS and CDR2 as YYNGEE. The CDR3 consists of 15 residues. CDR3 sequence: CASSVASGGPYEQYF.

The chain carries TRBV4-3 and TRBJ1-4; checking the TCRdb D call of TRBD1 is not possible without DNA. CDR3 length: 15 amino acids. The germline V gene has CDR1 LGHNA and CDR2 YSLEER. The CDR3 protein is CASSQTTGENEKLFF.

The chain carries TRBV6-5 and TRBJ2-1; TCRdb gives TRBD1 as the D gene, but with no DNA this cannot be confirmed. Germline V gene lookup returns CDR1 MNHEY and CDR2 SVGAGI. There are 14 residues in the CDR3. CDR3 loop: CASSFDRGGDEQFF.

This chain joins TRBV10-2 and TRBJ2-3; TCRdb returns TRBD2, unconfirmable since there is no DNA. The germline CDR1 and CDR2 sequences are WSHSY and SAAADI. The CDR3 is 19 amino acids. The chain's CDR3 is CASSEAFSKAGGYTDTQYF.

This chain links TRBV6-2 or TRBV6-3 with TRBJ2-4; lacking DNA, the TRBD1 call made by TCRdb goes unchecked. CDR3 size: 13 residues. Germline V lookup: CDR1 MNHEY, CDR2 SVGEGT. The CDR3 here is CASSYGHRNIQYF.